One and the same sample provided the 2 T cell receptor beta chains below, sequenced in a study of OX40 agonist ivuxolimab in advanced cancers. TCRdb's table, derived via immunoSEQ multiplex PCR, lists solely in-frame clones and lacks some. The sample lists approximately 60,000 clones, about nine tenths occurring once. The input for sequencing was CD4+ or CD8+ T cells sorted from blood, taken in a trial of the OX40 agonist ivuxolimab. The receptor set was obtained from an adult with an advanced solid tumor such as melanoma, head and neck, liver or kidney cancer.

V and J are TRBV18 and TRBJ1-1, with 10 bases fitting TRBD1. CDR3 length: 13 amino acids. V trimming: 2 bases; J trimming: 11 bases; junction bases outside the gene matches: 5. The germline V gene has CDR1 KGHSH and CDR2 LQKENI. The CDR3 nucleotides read TGTGCCAGCTCACCAAGGGACAGGGGTGCGGCTTTCTTT. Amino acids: CASSPRDRGAAFF.

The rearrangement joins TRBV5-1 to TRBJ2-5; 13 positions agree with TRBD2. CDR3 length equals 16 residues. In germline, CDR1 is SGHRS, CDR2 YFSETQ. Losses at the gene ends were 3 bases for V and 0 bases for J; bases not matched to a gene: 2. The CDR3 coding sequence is TGCGCCAGCAGCTCCGGGACTAGCGGGAACCAAGAGACCCAGTACTTC. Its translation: CASSSGTSGNQETQYF.